Listed below are T cell receptor beta chains from one sample, sequenced in a study of T cell clonotyping in hematopoietic cell transplantation. The data were produced by immunoSEQ multiplex PCR, yet TCRdb's version contains in-frame clones alone and is incomplete. This sample carries over a thousand clones, about 85% of them seen once, and the ten largest clones take approximately 44%. The sample here was peripheral blood mononuclear cells, taken 180 days after allogeneic stem cell transplant. The receptors shown here come from a female patient aged 50-59 years who had an allogeneic stem cell transplant from an unrelated donor, so T cells may come from the graft donor. Some clones in this sample may be carry-over from other donors' samples. The conserved cysteine and the conserved F or W are not part of the CDR3 here.

J | V | CDR3
TRBJ1-3 | TRBV30 | AWSDGPVRSRNTIY
TRBJ2-1 | TRBV6-1 | ASSDGDGDEQF
TRBJ2-3 | TRBV2 | ASSAGTASTDTQY
TRBJ1-1 | TRBV9 | ASSVGGRGHTEAF
TRBJ2-5 | TRBV6-5 | ASRDSQETQY
TRBJ1-2 | TRBV19 | ASSTYTGAGEGYT
TRBJ1-5 | TRBV11-2 | ASSLDQAQPQH
TRBJ1-1 | TRBV30 | AWILNTEAF
TRBJ1-1 | TRBV19 | ASSDRGRSEAF
TRBJ2-7 | TRBV29-1 | SVVGGRTAGEQY
TRBJ1-1 | TRBV30 | AWNRDVNTEAF
TRBJ1-5 | TRBV29-1 | SVAGLDQPQH
TRBJ1-1 | TRBV7-9 | ASSLEGTGVAF
TRBJ2-1 | TRBV11-2 | ASSSDRGPYNEQF
TRBJ2-1 | TRBV10-3 | AISIDGQGNNEQF
TRBJ2-1 | TRBV5-4 | ASSPDYVGEQF
TRBJ1-5 | TRBV19 | ASSNEFDRESNQPQH
TRBJ2-2 | TRBV14 | ASSQATSGRELF
TRBJ2-3 | TRBV5-4 | ASSPGGASNLRTQY
TRBJ2-7 | TRBV27 | ASSLLGDRGVRYEQY
TRBJ1-2 | TRBV9 | ASSVGIGGGYGYT
TRBJ2-1 | TRBV6-5 | ASYNYNEQF
TRBJ1-4 | TRBV2 | ASSLQDNEKLF
TRBJ1-2 | TRBV6-1 | ASSETGNYGYT
TRBJ2-7 | TRBV30 | AWGVSYEQY
TRBJ1-1 | TRBV6-4 | ASSVAGETEAF
TRBJ2-7 | TRBV7-8 | ASSSDYHEQY
TRBJ2-7 | TRBV7-9 | ASTVGQGPHEQY
TRBJ2-1 | TRBV4-1 | ASSKTDTIHNEQF
TRBJ2-7 | TRBV6-5 | ASSYSGTHSYEQY
TRBJ1-1 | TRBV5-1 | ASSLAQPSEAF
TRBJ2-2 | TRBV5-6 | ASSLGSSPSTGELF
TRBJ2-7 | TRBV14 | ASSRPPAYEQY
TRBJ2-7 | TRBV6-5 | ASSLHRDYEQY